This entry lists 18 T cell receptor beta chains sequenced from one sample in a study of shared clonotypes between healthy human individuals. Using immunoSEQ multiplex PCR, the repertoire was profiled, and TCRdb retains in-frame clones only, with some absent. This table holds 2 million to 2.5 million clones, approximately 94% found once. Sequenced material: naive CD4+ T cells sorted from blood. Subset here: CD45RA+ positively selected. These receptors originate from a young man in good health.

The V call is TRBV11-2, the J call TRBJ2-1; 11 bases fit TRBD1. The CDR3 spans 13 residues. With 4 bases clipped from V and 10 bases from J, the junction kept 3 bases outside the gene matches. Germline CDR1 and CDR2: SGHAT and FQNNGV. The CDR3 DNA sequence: TGTGCCAGCAGCTGGACAGGGGGCGGCGAGCAGTTCTTC. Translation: CASSWTGGGEQFF.

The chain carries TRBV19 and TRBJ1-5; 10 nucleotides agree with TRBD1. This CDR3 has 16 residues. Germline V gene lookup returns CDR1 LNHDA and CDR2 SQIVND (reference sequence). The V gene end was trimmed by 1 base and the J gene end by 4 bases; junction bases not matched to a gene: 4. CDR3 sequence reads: CASSIVLGQGNQPQHF. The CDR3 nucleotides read TGTGCCAGTAGTATAGTTTTGGGACAGGGGAATCAGCCCCAGCATTTT.

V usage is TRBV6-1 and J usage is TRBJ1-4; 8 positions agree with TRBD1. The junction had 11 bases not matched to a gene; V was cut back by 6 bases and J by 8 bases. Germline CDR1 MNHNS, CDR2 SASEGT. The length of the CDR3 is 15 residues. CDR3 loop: CASRELGTGGEKLFF. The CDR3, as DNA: TGTGCCAGCAGAGAATTAGGGACAGGAGGGGAAAAACTGTTTTTT.

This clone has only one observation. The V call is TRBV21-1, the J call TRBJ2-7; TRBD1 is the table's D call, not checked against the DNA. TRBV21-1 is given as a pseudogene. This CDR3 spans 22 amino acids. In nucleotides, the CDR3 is TGTGCCAGCAGCAAGAGGGCGACCCCGAGACAGGGATATGCGATGCAAACCTACGAGCAGTACTTC. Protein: CASSKRATPRQGYAMQTYEQYF.

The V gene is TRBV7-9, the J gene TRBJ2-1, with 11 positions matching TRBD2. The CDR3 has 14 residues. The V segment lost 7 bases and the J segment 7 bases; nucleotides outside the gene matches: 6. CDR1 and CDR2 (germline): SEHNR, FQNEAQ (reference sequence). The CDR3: CASTLAGGANEQFF. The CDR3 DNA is TGTGCCAGCACCCTAGCGGGGGGAGCAAATGAGCAGTTCTTC.

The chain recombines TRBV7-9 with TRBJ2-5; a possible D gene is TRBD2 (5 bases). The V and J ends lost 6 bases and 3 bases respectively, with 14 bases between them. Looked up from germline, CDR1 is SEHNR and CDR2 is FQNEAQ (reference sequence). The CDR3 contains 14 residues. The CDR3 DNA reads TGTGCCAGCAGTCCTAGCCGTCAGGAAGAGACCCAGTACTTC. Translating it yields CASSPSRQEETQYF.

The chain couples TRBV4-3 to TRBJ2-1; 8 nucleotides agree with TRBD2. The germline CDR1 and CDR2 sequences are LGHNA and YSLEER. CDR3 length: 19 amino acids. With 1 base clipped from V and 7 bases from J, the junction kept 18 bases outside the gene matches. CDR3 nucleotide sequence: TGCGCCAGCAGCCAAGCCCTCCACTCCGGGACTAGTTTCGTTAATGAGCAGTTCTTC. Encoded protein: CASSQALHSGTSFVNEQFF.

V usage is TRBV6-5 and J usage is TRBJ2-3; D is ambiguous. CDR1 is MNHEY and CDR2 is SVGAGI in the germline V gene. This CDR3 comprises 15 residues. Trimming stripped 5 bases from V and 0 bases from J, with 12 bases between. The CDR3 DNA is TGTGCCAGCAGTCCACTCGAAGGCAGCACAGATACGCAGTATTTT. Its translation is CASSPLEGSTDTQYF.

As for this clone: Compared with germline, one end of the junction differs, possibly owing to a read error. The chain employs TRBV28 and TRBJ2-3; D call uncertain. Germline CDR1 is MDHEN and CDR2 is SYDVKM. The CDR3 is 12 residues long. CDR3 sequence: CASSSTVDPQYF. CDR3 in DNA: TGTGCCAGCAGTTCTACCGTAGATCCGCAGTATTTT.

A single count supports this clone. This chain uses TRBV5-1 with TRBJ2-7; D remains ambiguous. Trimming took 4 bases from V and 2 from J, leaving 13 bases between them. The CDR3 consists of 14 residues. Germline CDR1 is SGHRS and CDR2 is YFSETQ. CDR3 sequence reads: CASSPVAAAYEQYF. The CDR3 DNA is TGCGCCAGCAGCCCCGTAGCAGCCGCCTACGAGCAGTACTTC.

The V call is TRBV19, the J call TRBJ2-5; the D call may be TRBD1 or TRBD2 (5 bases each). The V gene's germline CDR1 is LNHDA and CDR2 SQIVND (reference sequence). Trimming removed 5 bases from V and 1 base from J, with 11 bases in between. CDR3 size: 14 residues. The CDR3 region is CASSPRGGQETQYF. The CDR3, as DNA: TGTGCCAGTAGTCCTCGGGGCGGCCAAGAGACCCAGTACTTC.

The CDR3 DNA follows: TGCGCCAGCAGCCAAGAAGGGACAAACACCGGGGAGCTGTTTTTT. Its protein is CASSQEGTNTGELFF. The rearrangement joins TRBV4-1 to TRBJ2-2; a weak D match, TRBD1 (6 bases). The CDR3 sequence is 15 residues long. V was pared by 0 bases and J by 2 bases, with 7 bases between. Germline V gene sequence: CDR1 MGHRA, CDR2 YSYEKL.

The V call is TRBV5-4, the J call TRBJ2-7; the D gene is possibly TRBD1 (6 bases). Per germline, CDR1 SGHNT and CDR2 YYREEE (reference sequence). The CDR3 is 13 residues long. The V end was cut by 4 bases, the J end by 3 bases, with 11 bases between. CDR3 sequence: CASSPDRYYEQYF. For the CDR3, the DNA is TGTGCCAGCAGCCCCGACAGGTACTACGAGCAGTACTTC.

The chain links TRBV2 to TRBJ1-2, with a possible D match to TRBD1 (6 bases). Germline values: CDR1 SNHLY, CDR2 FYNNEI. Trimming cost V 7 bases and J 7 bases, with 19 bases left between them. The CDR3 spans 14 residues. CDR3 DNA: TGTGCCAGCATTTACCAGGGGTTAGGGGTTGGCTACACCTTC. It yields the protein CASIYQGLGVGYTF.

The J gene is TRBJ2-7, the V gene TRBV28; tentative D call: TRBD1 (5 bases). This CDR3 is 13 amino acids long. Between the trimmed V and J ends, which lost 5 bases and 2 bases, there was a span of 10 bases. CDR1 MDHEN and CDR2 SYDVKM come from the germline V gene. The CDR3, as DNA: TGTGCCAGCAGTCGCACAGGTACCTACGAGCAGTACTTC. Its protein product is CASSRTGTYEQYF.

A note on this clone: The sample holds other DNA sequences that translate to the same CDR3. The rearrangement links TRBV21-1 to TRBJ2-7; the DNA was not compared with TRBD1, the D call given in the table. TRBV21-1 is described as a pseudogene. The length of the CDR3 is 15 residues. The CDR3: CASSKAGDRDYEQYF. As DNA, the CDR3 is TGTGCCAGCAGCAAAGCTGGGGACAGGGACTACGAGCAGTACTTC.

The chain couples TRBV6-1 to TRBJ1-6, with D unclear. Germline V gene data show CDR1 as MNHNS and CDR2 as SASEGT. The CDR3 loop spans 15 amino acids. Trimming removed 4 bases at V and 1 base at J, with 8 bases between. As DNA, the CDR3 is TGTGCCAGCAGTGGAGGGCGGTCCTATAATTCACCCCTCCACTTT. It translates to CASSGGRSYNSPLHF.

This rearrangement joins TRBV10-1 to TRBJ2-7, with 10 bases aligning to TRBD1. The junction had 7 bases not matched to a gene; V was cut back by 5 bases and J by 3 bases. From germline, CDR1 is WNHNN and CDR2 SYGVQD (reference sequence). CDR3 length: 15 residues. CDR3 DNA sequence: TGCGCCAGCAGTTCCGACAGGGGGCAGCGCTACGAGCAGTACTTC. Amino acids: CASSSDRGQRYEQYF.